Listed here is a single T cell receptor (beta chain). Its antigen remains unidentified. Base qualities are not provided; no much larger clone lies one nucleotide away. This sample is part of a study of cytomegalovirus exposure and HLA in healthy donors (dated by TCRdb to the late 2010s). For the wider study: An earlier analysis of fewer than 750 of the donors reported about 280 Gb of sequence data and around 110 million unique TCR beta sequences obtained from approximately 180 million T cells. Typing coverage differed by locus: A, B, C, DRB1 and DQB1 were typed in roughly 620-640 donors, DQA1 in about 560, DPA1 in around 600, and DPB1 in just under 490. In the later analysis, no new phenotypic data were used to find candidate immune exposures; instead, reliance was placed on TCR beta sequences and their occurrence across donors. A separate validation cohort of about 110 different subjects was used in addition to the 666-subject first cohort. High-throughput TCR immunosequencing, statistical association of individual TCRs with disease status, and machine learning were combined to predict cytomegalovirus infection status. Donor age, sex, ethnicity and CMV serostatus were compiled together with the repertoire data. The study aimed to test whether cataloging public T cell receptors could reveal signatures of past pathogen exposure. To decide whether each TCR beta V gene segment behaved as functional or pseudogenic, an earlier analysis of fewer than 750 of the donors relied on high-throughput TCR beta sequencing. Roughly five DR-DQ haplotypes were handled as single units for association and clustering because linkage in the cohort was strong. On average, roughly 240,000 unique TCR beta nucleotide sequences were sequenced per donor among 398 genotyped donors of the cohort, with 15% to 20% of those sequences being non-productive. To study patterns of TCR occurrence, a later analysis re-analyzed previously published TCR beta repertoires from 600 to 750 donors and added high-resolution HLA genotyping. Every discovery cohort repertoire had been produced on one sequencing platform. Of the approximately 370 genotyped donors, roughly 80% were placed in the genetic ancestry cluster associated with self-reported Caucasian donors. About 300 gigabases of sequencing data and tens of millions of unique TCR sequences were included in an early release covering roughly 600 HLA-typed donors. Both class I and class II loci were covered by HLA typing, at four-digit resolution. Genome-wide SNP genotypes for about 55% of the 666 donors were used in a later genetic analysis, which treated that subset as a discovery cohort. Using immunosequencing, the study profiled T cell repertoires from around 680 subjects and related those repertoires to cytomegalovirus serostatus. The study at large found these results: In both the original and validation cohorts, the classifier was reported to diagnose cytomegalovirus status with high specificity and sensitivity. In a later analysis, TCR association rates were found to vary across HLA loci, with the most associated TCRs seen for DRB1 alleles and the fewest for HLA-C alleles. In the study, approximately 160 TCR beta chains were listed as associated with cytomegalovirus. In an earlier analysis of approximately 600 of the donors, most TCR beta V segments were observed in productive rearrangements about 87% or about 30% of the time, broadly matching IMGT annotations. Most CMV-associated TCR beta chains appeared to be HLA-restricted in a later analysis, and the HLA associations seemed to be driven largely by CMV exposure. Seventeen rarely observed V segments, including chromosome 9 orphons, were excluded from the earlier analysis of almost 600 of the donors because counts were too low. Presence/absence analyses assumed roughly uniform sequencing depth across donors, an assumption that may not hold. The cohort was sequenced for TCR beta chains only, and without alpha or paired-chain data the features that could be detected were limited. A later analysis reported that several top co-occurrence clusters appeared linked to parvovirus B19, influenza, CMV and Epstein-Barr virus. When HLA alleles, especially DR and DQ, strongly co-occurred, attributing TCR associations to individual alleles was difficult. Across donors, most TCR sequences were observed very rarely, whereas some public TCRs were present in many individuals. Linkage disequilibrium might explain the correlated functional status among segregating V segments, but an unknown experimental factor could not be excluded. A cluster of highly shared sequence variants was judged likely to be a technical artifact of the sequencing pipeline. It was suggested by the authors that the approach could potentially be generalized to other disease states and immunological phenotypes. For the cohort, immune exposure information was limited to CMV serostatus. In a later genetic analysis, fewer N-insertions in productive TCRs were reported among donors in an Asian-associated ancestry cluster than the roughly 670-donor mean. Some IMGT-functional V segments, including TRBV6-2 and TRBV6-3, could not be told apart with the 87-base-pair reads, so those segments were excluded. HLA typing was unavailable for some donors at each locus, so association tests used only the typed subset. A further reported finding was that TCR beta sequences accurately predicted the HLA-A and HLA-B alleles for most subjects in the first cohort. V-gene and J-gene trimming of TCR beta chains was associated with a missense DCLRE1C variant in a later genetic analysis, and the association was replicated in an independent cohort. A later analysis found that HLA-associated TCR beta chains were more clonally expanded and had lower generation probabilities than equally common non-associated chains. At a false discovery rate of 0.05, a later analysis linked under 20,000 TCR beta sequences to specific HLA alleles. In vitro tests confirmed that three of the cytomegalovirus-associated TCR beta chains recognize cytomegalovirus antigens.

The germline V gene (reference sequence) sets CDR1 to GTSNPN and CDR2 to SVGIG. The junction carries 8 bases between V and J, which are trimmed by 2 bases and 0 bases respectively. The CDR3 runs 15 amino acids, cysteine and phenylalanine included. The retained sequence is limited to the CDR3, 45 bases, with the frame set at the first base. The cohort comprised fewer than 750 healthy bone marrow donors. At the time of sampling, all cohort members were nominally healthy, though unrecorded immune exposures were likely present. The donor was CMV seropositive and was included in the group of 300 or so seropositive cohort members. A peripheral blood sample was provided by each donor, and peripheral blood mononuclear cells were used for TCR beta sequencing. Genomic DNA was extracted from the blood cell samples with the Qiagen DNeasy Blood Extraction Kit. Library preparation employed the immunoSEQ multiplex PCR assay. The multiplex PCR relied on a mix of 60 forward primers for TCR Vbeta segments and 13 reverse primers for TCR Jbeta segments. A multiplex PCR assay on genomic DNA amplified the CDR3 region of rearranged TCR beta genes. Amplified TCR beta libraries were sequenced as 87-base-pair reads on the Illumina HiSeq System. Regarding the original processing steps: Across the roughly 670 repertoires, a later analysis counted roughly 84 million unique TCR beta chains, some 11 million of which were shared by at least two donors. A nearest-neighbor algorithm error-corrected the raw reads and collapsed the reads into unique sequences, merging closely related sequences to remove PCR and sequencing errors. V, D and J gene segments were assigned by aligning CDR3 sequences to IMGT reference sequences. For a sequence to be retained, a match of at least six nucleotides to both a V gene segment and a J gene segment was required. A rearrangement was called productive if the CDR3 had no stop codons and remained in frame with V and J, and every other rearrangement was called non-productive. Following IMGT convention, CDR3 was defined as the stretch from the second conserved V-encoded cysteine to the conserved J-encoded phenylalanine. In an earlier analysis of 587 of the donors, sequences lacking an unambiguous match to a single V gene segment were excluded. In an earlier analysis of around 600 of the donors, V segments were called functional above 56.7% productive rearrangements and were called segregating when the between-donor standard deviation exceeded 5%. A statistical classification framework was built for diagnosing cytomegalovirus status from the catalog of TCR beta chain sequences. In a later analysis, V and J genes were assigned by comparing TCR nucleotide sequences against IMGT/GENE-DB human TR gene sequences. The TCRdist pipeline was used in a later analysis to assign CDR3 sequences and most-parsimonious VDJ recombination scenarios. In a later analysis, each TCR beta chain was defined by its CDR3 amino acid sequence together with its V-gene family, and reads lacking a unique V-gene family were excluded. As a way to deal with suspected cross-contamination and a sequencing artifact, a later analysis dropped more than 500 nucleotide sequences that were highly shared and had low generation probability. A later analysis calculated a clonal expansion index for each public chain from normalized within-repertoire ranks of inferred template counts. Generation probabilities in a later analysis came from a VDJ recombination model fitted to out-of-frame rearrangements, and those results were checked against IGoR. In a later analysis, TCR-TCR, TCR-HLA and TCR-CMV co-occurrence was scored with hypergeometric tests, and a repertoire-size bias correction was applied to TCR pairs. False discovery rates were estimated in a later analysis by permuting HLA or CMV assignments 20 times. In a later analysis, co-occurring TCRs were grouped with DBSCAN, and TCRdist sequence similarity was added when clustering was performed within HLA-allele-positive subsets. Repertoires with fewer than 30,000 or more than 120,000 public chains were left out of co-occurrence clustering, as were about 5 repertoires with anomalous nucleotide sharing. What TCRdb holds here is the immuneACCESS table cut down to in-frame rearrangements. Part of the clones is not present; checked against another copy, under half of the missing clones reflect an unresolved V gene, and the others are unexplained. V and J calls plus clone size are reproduced from that table; the DNA served to infer D and trimming. This sample is represented by around 130,000 clones; just under 75% of them were singletons. The ten largest clonotypes hold approximately 6.3% of the sample.

Sequenced sample: PBMCs. Recombination linked TRBV30 to TRBJ1-6; there is no confident call for the D gene. The clonotype originates from a man in his forties in good health and CMV-seropositive. The sequenced DNA: TGTGCCTGGAGTATAGATAGCTCCTATAATTCACCCCTCCACTTT. Its coded protein is CAWSIDSSYNSPLHF.